Listed below are T cell receptor beta chains from one sample, sequenced in a study of blood T cell repertoires in COVID-19. Produced via immunoSEQ multiplex PCR; TCRdb's table is partial and in-frame only. The sample yields roughly 220,000 clones, approximately 80% seen once. The material sequenced was peripheral blood. These receptor sequences come from a woman older than 75 with COVID-19, enrolled during active disease. CDR3s include the opening cysteine and the closing phenylalanine or tryptophan. The D gene is left open where the match is weak. Part of the rows lack a size; the others show once, few, many or a class for expanded clones.

TRBD1 TRBJ1-6 TRBV5-1 . CASSLAAGTGASPLHF TGCGCCAGCAGCTTGGCCGCCGGGACAGGGGCCTCACCCCTCCACTTT
TRBD2 TRBJ2-7 TRBV11-2 . CASSSVAGGPRDEQYF TGTGCCAGCAGCTCTGTAGCGGGGGGGCCTCGGGACGAGCAGTACTTC
. TRBJ2-7 TRBV7-8 . CASSYLNPGIPYEQYF TGTGCCAGCAGCTACCTCAATCCCGGTATTCCCTACGAGCAGTACTTC
. TRBJ1-2 TRBV25-1 . CASTSDRGGYGYTF TGTGCCAGCACATCGGACCGCGGGGGCTATGGCTACACCTTC
. TRBJ2-5 TRBV5-1 once CASSFQRRGETQYF TGCGCCAGCAGCTTTCAAAGGAGAGGAGAGACCCAGTACTTC
TRBD1 TRBJ1-5 TRBV6-5 . CASSSPDRLGQAQHF TGTGCCAGCAGTTCTCCGGACAGGTTGGGGCAAGCCCAGCATTTT
. TRBJ1-3 TRBV19 . CASSPRTPSSGNTIYF TGTGCCAGTAGTCCCCGGACTCCGAGCTCTGGAAACACCATATATTTT
. TRBJ1-5 TRBV7-8 few CASSSNSGNQPQHF TGTGCCAGCAGCTCAAATTCGGGCAATCAGCCCCAGCATTTT
. TRBJ2-7 TRBV6-5 . CASKPMTVTYEQYF TGTGCCAGCAAACCGATGACAGTTACCTACGAGCAGTACTTC
. TRBJ2-5 TRBV24-1 . CATSDPQSPGETQYF TGTGCCACCAGTGATCCGCAAAGTCCCGGGGAGACCCAGTACTTC
TRBD1 TRBJ1-3 TRBV5-1 . CASSEGTGAGNTIYF TGCGCCAGCAGCGAAGGGACAGGGGCTGGAAACACCATATATTTT
TRBD1 TRBJ2-1 TRBV7-8 . CASSPGQYNEQFF TGTGCCAGCAGCCCGGGACAGTACAATGAGCAGTTCTTC
. TRBJ2-7 TRBV5-1 . CASSPGAVSSYEQYF TGCGCCAGCAGCCCAGGGGCGGTGAGCTCCTACGAGCAGTACTTC
. TRBJ2-1 TRBV11-2 . CASSRLVGSSYNEQFF TGTGCCAGCAGCAGACTAGTCGGCAGCTCCTACAATGAGCAGTTCTTC
TRBD1 TRBJ2-7 TRBV4-2 . CASSQYRDRDYEQYF TGTGCCAGCAGCCAATACCGGGACAGGGACTACGAGCAGTACTTC
TRBD2 TRBJ2-3 TRBV13 . CASRVAGSGTDTQYF TGTGCCAGCAGGGTAGCGGGATCGGGTACAGATACGCAGTATTTT
TRBD2 TRBJ2-7 TRBV27 . CASRASGKPYEQYF TGTGCCAGCAGAGCTAGCGGGAAACCCTACGAGCAGTACTTC
. TRBJ2-5 TRBV7-9 . CASSHSVSSETQYF TGTGCCAGCAGCCACTCGGTTAGCTCAGAGACCCAGTACTTC
. TRBJ2-3 TRBV4-3 . CASSQVSGRPSTDTQYF TGCGCCAGCAGCCAAGTTTCCGGGAGACCCAGCACAGATACGCAGTATTTT
. TRBJ1-1 TRBV5-5 . CASNPRSTLASEAFF TGTGCCAGCAACCCTCGTAGCACCTTGGCGTCTGAAGCTTTCTTT
. TRBJ2-1 TRBV5-1 few CASSLRFQVNEQFF TGCGCCAGCAGCTTGCGTTTTCAGGTCAATGAGCAGTTCTTC
. TRBJ1-2 TRBV5-1 . CASSFGADYGYTF TGCGCCAGCAGCTTTGGGGCAGACTATGGCTACACCTTC
TRBD1 TRBJ2-7 TRBV30 . CAWSDRVLEYF TGTGCCTGGAGCGACAGGGTCCTTGAGTACTTC
. TRBJ2-3 TRBV19 . CASSIEGSFPGDTQYF TGTGCCAGTAGTATAGAAGGGAGCTTCCCTGGAGATACGCAGTATTTT
. TRBJ1-5 TRBV28 . CASSFPGYPQHF TGTGCCAGCAGTTTTCCGGGATATCCCCAGCATTTT
. TRBJ2-2 TRBV3-1/TRBV3-2 . CASSPGVTGELFF TGTGCCAGCAGCCCCGGGGTCACCGGGGAGCTGTTTTTT
TRBD2 TRBJ2-7 TRBV6-5 . CASRATSGGSYEQYF TGTGCCAGCAGGGCAACTAGCGGGGGATCCTACGAGCAGTACTTC
. TRBJ1-5 TRBV10-3 . CAISAETDQPQHF TGTGCCATCAGTGCCGAGACAGATCAGCCCCAGCATTTT
. TRBJ1-4 TRBV30 . CAWSSSEKLFF TGTGCCTGGAGTTCCAGTGAAAAACTGTTTTTT
TRBD1 TRBJ1-2 TRBV9 . CASSVGLFSGTGDNPDGYTF TGTGCCAGCAGCGTAGGCCTTTTTTCCGGGACAGGGGACAACCCGGATGGCTACACCTTC
TRBD1 TRBJ1-2 TRBV28 . CASSLNRDRLFF TGTGCCAGCAGTTTGAACCGGGACAGGTTGTTCTTC
TRBD2 TRBJ2-5 TRBV11-2 . CASSPTSARLQETQYF TGTGCCAGCAGCCCCACTAGCGCGAGGCTCCAAGAGACCCAGTACTTC
. TRBJ1-1 TRBV6-5 . CASSRRIQNTEAFF TGTGCCAGCAGTCGCAGGATTCAGAACACTGAAGCTTTCTTT
TRBD1 TRBJ1-1 TRBV4-1 . CASSQADRGNTEAFF TGCGCCAGCAGCCAAGCTGACAGGGGGAACACTGAAGCTTTCTTT
TRBD1 TRBJ1-1 TRBV6-5 . CASSQETGIREAFF TGTGCCAGCAGCCAAGAGACAGGGATTCGTGAAGCTTTCTTT
TRBD2 TRBJ2-7 TRBV6-2/TRBV6-3 . CASSYGGGRYEQYF TGTGCCAGCAGTTACGGGGGAGGGCGGTACGAGCAGTACTTC
. TRBJ2-1 TRBV19 . CASSGGGTLYNEQFF TGTGCCAGTAGTGGTGGCGGGACCCTCTACAATGAGCAGTTCTTC
. TRBJ2-7 TRBV6-5 once CAGGRGPSYEQYF TGTGCCGGAGGGCGGGGGCCCTCCTACGAGCAGTACTTC
TRBD1 TRBJ2-7 TRBV28 . CASSFPTGGYYTSSYEQYF TGTGCCAGCAGTTTCCCGACAGGGGGCTACTACACTAGCTCCTACGAGCAGTACTTC
. TRBJ1-5 TRBV20-1 . CSAQGSQPQHF TGCAGTGCGCAGGGTAGCCAGCCCCAGCATTTT
. TRBJ2-1 TRBV5-1 . CASSLEHPSYNEQFF TGCGCCAGCAGCTTGGAGCACCCCTCCTACAATGAGCAGTTCTTC
. TRBJ1-1 TRBV27 . CASSLWNRMNTEAFF TGTGCCAGCAGTTTATGGAACAGGATGAACACTGAAGCTTTCTTT
. TRBJ2-3 TRBV24-1 . CATSDLTGSTDTQYF TGTGCCACCAGTGATTTAACGGGGTCCACAGATACGCAGTATTTT
. TRBJ2-3 TRBV5-4 once CASSRGTDGGDTQYF TGTGCCAGCAGTCGAGGGACTGACGGCGGGGATACGCAGTATTTT
TRBD1 TRBJ1-2 TRBV5-1 . CASSLDGTGLSYGYTF TGCGCCAGCAGCTTGGATGGGACAGGGCTGAGCTATGGCTACACCTTC
. TRBJ1-2 TRBV7-9 . CASSSLAPEAYGYTF TGTGCCAGCAGCTCCCTAGCCCCTGAGGCTTATGGCTACACCTTC
. TRBJ2-5 TRBV6-5 . CASFWRFGGETQYF TGTGCCAGCTTTTGGAGGTTCGGAGGAGAGACCCAGTACTTC
. TRBJ2-3 TRBV7-2 . CASSPRLSMTDTQYF TGTGCCAGCAGCCCGCGTCTGAGTATGACAGATACGCAGTATTTT
. TRBJ1-5 TRBV3-1/TRBV3-2 few CASSQSTGNQPQHF TGTGCCAGCAGCCAATCGACTGGGAATCAGCCCCAGCATTTT
. TRBJ2-1 TRBV28 . CASSPYYASSYNEQFF TGTGCCAGCAGTCCCTATTATGCTAGCTCCTACAATGAGCAGTTCTTC
. TRBJ1-4 TRBV6-5 . CASAGQLNEKLFF TGTGCCAGCGCCGGACAGTTAAATGAAAAACTGTTTTTT
. TRBJ2-5 TRBV24-1 . CATSDHQIPRDGETQYF TGTGCCACCAGTGACCATCAAATCCCCAGGGATGGAGAGACCCAGTACTTC
. TRBJ2-1 TRBV12-3/TRBV12-4 many CASRLYNEQFF TGTGCCAGCAGACTTTACAATGAGCAGTTCTTC